The 32 T cell receptor beta chains reported below all come from one sample, sequenced in a study of cytomegalovirus exposure and HLA in healthy donors (dated by TCRdb to 2015 to 2018). Libraries were prepared through the immunoSEQ multiplex PCR assay. For the multiplex PCR, a mixture combining 60 forward primers for TCR Vbeta segments and 13 reverse primers for TCR Jbeta segments was used. TCRdb mirrors the immuneACCESS table, restricted to in-frame sequences. Some clones are absent from its copies; in checked studies, under half trace to an unresolved V gene, and the reason for the others is unknown. In this sample the table shows approximately 250,000 clones, just under 80% of which occur a single time. The top ten clonotypes cover 0.4% to 0.6% of the sample. Specimen: PBMCs. Receptors were obtained from a boy aged 5 to 17 in good health and CMV-seronegative.

This chain joins TRBV27 and TRBJ2-7, with D maybe TRBD1 (5 bases). V lost 2 bases, J lost 0 bases, and 8 bases lay in between. The CDR3 length is 14 residues. CDR1 and CDR2 from the germline V gene are MNHEY and SMNVEV (reference sequence). The DNA of the CDR3 is TGTGCCAGCAGTTTACGGCAGGGCTCCTACGAGCAGTACTTC. It encodes CASSLRQGSYEQYF.

CDR3: CASSYQYNNYEQYF. For the CDR3, the DNA is TGTGCCAGCAGTTACCAATATAATAACTACGAGCAGTACTTC. The genes are TRBV6-6 and TRBJ2-5; D unclear. The closer fit of TRBJ2-7 to the DNA end suggests the J call may be wrong. The V gene's germline CDR1 is MNHNY and CDR2 SVGAGI (reference sequence). The CDR3 consists of 14 residues.

This clone was observed a handful of times. The same CDR3 is also encoded by other DNA sequences in this sample. The chain recombines TRBV5-1 with TRBJ1-3; TRBD1 matches at 9 bases. The germline gives CDR1 SGHRS, CDR2 YFSETQ. The J segment lost 4 bases and the V segment lost 4 bases, leaving 3 bases of the junction unmatched. This CDR3 contains 14 residues. Here the CDR3 reads CASSPGTGGNTIYF. The CDR3 coding sequence is TGCGCCAGCAGCCCCGGGACAGGGGGAAACACCATATATTTT.

The sample holds one count of this clone. V and J are TRBV5-1 and TRBJ2-7; TRBD2 agrees at 9 bases. V was clipped by 5 bases and J by 2 bases; unmatched bases: 8. Germline V gene lookup returns CDR1 SGHRS and CDR2 YFSETQ. The CDR3 is 15 residues long. The CDR3, as DNA: TGCGCCAGCAGGGGGCTTATAGCGGGAGCCTACGAGCAGTACTTC. Its translation is CASRGLIAGAYEQYF.

This clone has a single count. The J gene is TRBJ2-3, the V gene TRBV18, with D possibly TRBD2 on 5 matching bases. This CDR3 has 12 residues. V was pared by 2 bases and J by 5 bases, with 5 bases between. CDR1 is KGHSH and CDR2 is LQKENI in the germline V gene. The CDR3 coding sequence is TGTGCCAGCTCACCAACTAGAGATACGCAGTATTTT. Protein: CASSPTRDTQYF.

Only a few counts were recorded for this clone. V usage is TRBV7-2 and J usage is TRBJ1-2, with TRBD1 identical over 9 bases. The CDR3 runs to 14 residues. Germline V gene data show CDR1 as SGHTA and CDR2 as FQGNSA. The J segment lost 7 bases and the V segment lost 2 bases, leaving 5 bases of the junction unmatched. The CDR3 reads CASSLTRQGGGYTF. The CDR3 coding sequence is TGTGCCAGCAGCTTAACGCGACAGGGGGGTGGCTACACCTTC.

The CDR3, as DNA: TGTGCCAGCAGCTTAGGACAGGGGGCTGAAGCTTTCTTT. It translates to CASSLGQGAEAFF. The chain couples TRBV7-6 to TRBJ1-1; TRBD1 agrees at 9 bases. Germline V gene sequence: CDR1 SGHVS, CDR2 FNYEAQ. V gave up 1 base and J gave up 6 bases; unmatched junction bases: 0. The CDR3 totals 13 residues.

This chain links TRBV30 with TRBJ2-4, with D possibly being TRBD2 (5 bases). Trimming shortened V by 2 bases and J by 6 bases, and 11 bases separated the two germline ends. The germline gives CDR1 GTSNPN, CDR2 SVGIG (reference sequence). The CDR3 totals 13 residues. This CDR3 reads CAWSQSSGNIQYF. For the CDR3, the DNA is TGTGCCTGGAGTCAGTCCAGCGGAAACATTCAGTACTTC. Full variable domain (rest looked up from reference TRBV30 and TRBJ2-4): SQTIHQWPATLVQPVGSPLSLECTVEGTSNPNLYWYRQAAGRGLQLLFYSVGIGQISSEVPQNLSASRPQDRQFILSSKKLLLSDSGFYLCAWSQSSGNIQYFGAGTRLSVL.

The chain uses TRBV7-9 and TRBJ1-2; D remains unclear. This CDR3 comprises 13 residues. From germline, CDR1 is SEHNR and CDR2 FQNEAQ (reference sequence). V dropped 4 bases and J dropped 3 bases, with 9 bases sitting between them. In nucleotides, the CDR3 is TGTGCCAGCAGCTGTGTGCGGGACTATGGCTACACCTTC. This gives the protein CASSCVRDYGYTF.

This clone came up a few times. The rearrangement joins TRBV10-3 to TRBJ2-7, with 10 nucleotides matching TRBD2. CDR3 length equals 15 residues. Germline assignment: CDR1 ENHRY and CDR2 SYGVKD. The J segment lost 5 bases and the V segment lost 0 bases, leaving 4 bases of the junction unmatched. The CDR3 nucleotides read TGTGCCATCAGTGAGTCCCTAGCGGGAGTCGACGAGCAGTACTTC. Translating it yields CAISESLAGVDEQYF.

V and J are TRBV28 and TRBJ1-2; D is uncertain. The germline V and J ends were trimmed by 6 bases and 0 bases, with 8 bases remaining between them. The germline CDR1 and CDR2 sequences are MDHEN and SYDVKM. This CDR3 has 13 amino acids. This CDR3 reads CASRNLANYGYTF. CDR3 DNA: TGTGCCAGCAGGAATCTAGCTAACTATGGCTACACCTTC.

V gene TRBV11-2 combines with J gene TRBJ1-1; D perhaps matches TRBD1 (6 bases). Trimming shortened V by 0 bases and J by 0 bases, and 11 bases separated the two germline ends. CDR3 length: 16 amino acids. CDR1 and CDR2 (germline): SGHAT, FQNNGV. The DNA of the CDR3 is TGTGCCAGCAGCTTAGATCAACAGGGCTTGAACACTGAAGCTTTCTTT. This codes for CASSLDQQGLNTEAFF.

V usage is TRBV4-1 and J usage is TRBJ2-2; D is possibly TRBD2 (7 bases). Per the germline V gene, CDR1 is MGHRA and CDR2 is YSYEKL. The CDR3 is 18 amino acids. Deletions cut 0 bases from V and 2 bases from J, with 16 bases between. The CDR3 loop reads CASSQDGGGGPNTGELFF. CDR3 coding DNA: TGCGCCAGCAGCCAAGATGGGGGCGGGGGCCCTAACACCGGGGAGCTGTTTTTT.

The rearrangement joins TRBV7-9 to TRBJ1-5; D is undetermined. V lost 5 bases, J lost 3 bases, and 20 bases lay in between. Germline V gives CDR1 SEHNR, CDR2 FQNEAQ (reference sequence). This CDR3 is built from 17 residues. CDR3 sequence reads: CASSPSSRGKSNQPQHF. In DNA, the CDR3 is TGTGCCAGCAGCCCTAGCTCCCGAGGGAAATCCAATCAGCCCCAGCATTTT.

The V and J genes are TRBV13 and TRBJ2-2; D may be TRBD2 (6 bases). Germline V gene data show CDR1 as PRHDT and CDR2 as FYEKMQ (reference sequence). This CDR3 comprises 14 residues. Trimming took off 5 bases at V and 7 bases at J, with 14 bases between the two ends. The CDR3 coding sequence is TGTGCCAGCAGCCTCACTAGCTTTAGCGGGGAGCTGTTTTTT. Its protein product is CASSLTSFSGELFF.

The genes are TRBV6-4 and TRBJ2-6; no reliable D call. Trimming stripped 4 bases from V and 4 bases from J, with 8 bases between. CDR1 is MRHNA and CDR2 is SNTAGT in the germline V gene. There are 14 residues in the CDR3. The CDR3 sequence: CASSAGFGANVLTF. CDR3 sequence (DNA): TGTGCCAGCAGTGCCGGTTTCGGGGCCAACGTCCTGACTTTC.

The chain joins TRBV19 to TRBJ1-1; no firm D call. V dropped 4 bases and J dropped 8 bases, with 11 bases sitting between them. Germline V gene data show CDR1 as LNHDA and CDR2 as SQIVND (reference sequence). CDR3 size: 12 residues. The chain's CDR3 is CASSTLRSEAFF. The CDR3 coding sequence is TGTGCCAGTAGTACCTTGAGGTCAGAAGCTTTCTTT. Complete variable domain (other parts from reference TRBV19 and TRBJ1-1): DGGITQSPKYLFRKEGQNVTLSCEQNLNHDAMYWYRQDPGQGLRLIYYSQIVNDFQKGDIAEGYSVSREKKESFPLTVTSAQKNPTAFYLCASSTLRSEAFFGQGTRLTVV.

This clone appeared a single time. The chain is built from TRBV7-6 and TRBJ2-5; D ambiguous. Looked up from germline, CDR1 is SGHVS and CDR2 is FNYEAQ. Trimming pared 3 bases from V and 11 bases from J, leaving 16 bases between. The CDR3 length is 13 residues. The CDR3 loop is CASSFIWPGEQYF. CDR3 nucleotides: TGTGCCAGCAGCTTTATATGGCCGGGTGAGCAGTACTTC.

The count of this clone is one. The chain carries TRBV5-1 and TRBJ2-1; TRBD1 agrees at 7 bases. Trimming removed 3 bases from V and 8 bases from J; junction bases left unmatched: 14. The germline V gene encodes CDR1 SGHRS and CDR2 YFSETQ. CDR3 size: 16 residues. CDR3 DNA sequence: TGCGCCAGCAGCTCGGACAGGTCCTGGGGTGGGGATGAGCAGTTCTTC. Protein product: CASSSDRSWGGDEQFF.

This clone was detected a few times. The genes are TRBV6-1 and TRBJ2-3; 9 bases are shared with TRBD1. Germline V gene sequence: CDR1 MNHNS, CDR2 SASEGT. V lost 1 base to trimming and J lost 3 bases; unmatched junction nucleotides: 2. The CDR3 is 15 amino acids. For the CDR3, the DNA is TGTGCCAGCAGTGAAGGGGGGACAGGGACAGATACGCAGTATTTT. Encoded protein: CASSEGGTGTDTQYF.

This chain joins TRBV30 and TRBJ2-5, with D uncertain. V was clipped by 0 bases and J by 5 bases, with 7 bases between them. Germline CDR1 and CDR2: GTSNPN and SVGIG (reference sequence). This CDR3 spans 12 amino acids. The CDR3 nucleotides read TGTGCCTGGAGTGTGAATGAGGAGACCCAGTACTTC. Translated: CAWSVNEETQYF.

Concerning this clone: The same CDR3 also results from other DNA sequences found in this sample. The J gene is TRBJ2-2, the V gene TRBV29-1, with TRBD2 as a possible D gene (5 bases). Germline V CDR1 and CDR2: SQVTM, ANQGSEA. V lost 6 bases and J 0 bases, leaving 11 bases between the germline ends. The CDR3 consists of 14 residues. The CDR3 spells CSVLQRSNTGELFF. The CDR3, as DNA: TGCAGCGTCTTACAGCGGTCGAACACCGGGGAGCTGTTTTTT.

The CDR3 is CAISVEQATEAFF. The CDR3 region has the DNA TGTGCCATCAGTGTTGAGCAGGCCACTGAAGCTTTCTTT. The chain recombines TRBV10-3 with TRBJ1-1, with unresolved D. The germline V and J ends were trimmed by 4 bases and 4 bases, with 10 bases remaining between them. This CDR3 is 13 amino acids long. Per the germline V gene, CDR1 is ENHRY and CDR2 is SYGVKD.

V and J are TRBV25-1 and TRBJ2-3; 8 nucleotides match TRBD1. The CDR3 consists of 17 residues. J gave up 4 bases and V 6 bases, and 15 bases lay outside the gene matches. Germline V gene lookup returns CDR1 MGHDK and CDR2 SYGVNS. CDR3 nucleotides: TGTGCCAGCAGCCTAATTTCGCGCAGGGGGCGCCCAGATACGCAGTATTTT. Translated, it gives CASSLISRRGRPDTQYF.

Only one count was recorded for this clone. The chain is built from TRBV5-1 and TRBJ2-3; 12 bases line up with TRBD2. The CDR3 totals 14 residues. J lost 5 bases, V lost 4 bases, and 2 bases had no gene match. Germline CDR1 and CDR2: SGHRS and YFSETQ. The CDR3 is CASSPTSGGDTQYF. CDR3 nucleotides: TGCGCCAGCAGCCCGACTAGCGGGGGAGATACGCAGTATTTT.

J is TRBJ2-3 and V is TRBV2; 12 positions agree with TRBD1. With V trimmed by 6 bases and J by 2 bases, 21 bases remained unmatched. The CDR3 totals 21 residues. Germline CDR1 and CDR2: SNHLY and FYNNEI. In DNA, the CDR3 is TGTGCCAGCAGCTCCCGACGGGACAGGGGGCCTTTGGGAGGGGCCACAGATACGCAGTATTTT. Encoded protein: CASSSRRDRGPLGGATDTQYF.

With regard to this clone: Its ends do not fully match the called genes, so a read error is possible. The rearrangement joins TRBV6-1 to TRBJ2-2; a weak D match, TRBD1 (6 bases). This CDR3 region has 13 residues. Germline V gene sequence: CDR1 MNHNS, CDR2 SASEGT. The CDR3 nucleotides read TGTGCCAGCAGTGAGAGCTTACAGGGCGAGCAGTTTTTT. As protein: CASSESLQGEQFF.

V usage is TRBV6-6 and J usage is TRBJ1-4, with 9 nucleotides matching TRBD1. Germline loops: CDR1 MNHNY, CDR2 SVGAGI (reference sequence). This CDR3 spans 13 amino acids. Trimming removed 6 bases from V and 7 bases from J; junction bases left unmatched: 3. The CDR3 DNA sequence: TGTGCCAGCAGAGGACAGGGGATTGAAAAACTGTTTTTT. It specifies CASRGQGIEKLFF.

This clone was counted only a few times. The chain has TRBV6-4 and TRBJ2-1, with 7 bases fitting TRBD1. The CDR3 extends over 17 amino acids. Germline V lookup: CDR1 MRHNA, CDR2 SNTAGT. V lost 4 bases and J lost 0; bases outside the gene matches: 9. The CDR3 here is CASSVESTGSSYNEQFF. DNA for the CDR3: TGTGCCAGCAGTGTCGAATCGACAGGGAGCTCCTACAATGAGCAGTTCTTC.

V and J are TRBV28 and TRBJ1-1; 7 bases are shared with TRBD1. V shed 2 bases, J shed 4 bases, and the junction held 7 bases outside the gene matches. The CDR3 sequence is 15 residues long. Germline V gene sequence: CDR1 MDHEN, CDR2 SYDVKM. The chain's CDR3 is CASSLIGTALTEAFF. For the CDR3, the DNA is TGTGCCAGCAGTTTAATTGGGACAGCTCTCACTGAAGCTTTCTTT.

This clone has a handful of counts. The chain combines TRBV6-1 with TRBJ1-1, with D tentatively TRBD1 (6 bases). The CDR3 totals 14 residues. Germline loops: CDR1 MNHNS, CDR2 SASEGT. Trimming took 5 bases from V and 4 from J, leaving 14 bases between them. The CDR3 here is CASSPQGVGTEAFF. In DNA, the CDR3 is TGTGCCAGCAGTCCACAGGGTGTTGGCACTGAAGCTTTCTTT.

Only a few counts were recorded for this clone. V gene TRBV7-6 combines with J gene TRBJ1-1; maybe TRBD1 (6 bases). V was cut by 1 base and J by 2 bases, with 11 bases left in between. Germline CDR1 SGHVS, CDR2 FNYEAQ. The CDR3 covers 15 residues. Here the CDR3 reads CASSLVPRGNTEAFF. CDR3 DNA: TGTGCCAGCAGCTTAGTTCCCAGGGGAAACACTGAAGCTTTCTTT.